This T cell receptor beta chain emerged from a study of blood T cell repertoires in COVID-19. For the study at large: Samples taken during acute and convalescent COVID-19 were collected in the United States, Italy and Spain. PBMCs, B-cell-depleted T cells, or T cells were the source of the cDNA or gDNA that made up the material.

Unmatched junction bases numbered 6, after V lost 2 bases and J lost 4 bases. This CDR3 has 16 residues. In germline, CDR1 is LGHDT, CDR2 YNNKEL (reference sequence). Per the study methods: Researchers report that nucleated cell counts were estimated from reference gene primer amplification. Using immunoSEQ multiplex PCR, the repertoire was profiled, and TCRdb retains in-frame clones only, with some absent. D and trimming were read from the DNA, whereas the V and J calls and clone size are those reported in that table. The sample consists of about 82,000 clones, 78% of them appearing once. Seattle participants joined during active infection and were tracked over time.

The sequenced sample was peripheral blood. This chain joins TRBV3-1 (or the pseudogene TRBV3-2) and TRBJ2-7, with 12 bases fitting TRBD2. The origin of this receptor is a man in his 60s with COVID-19, enrolled during active disease. The chain's CDR3 is CASSQRTSGNLYEQYF. The CDR3 DNA is TGTGCCAGCAGCCAACGGACTAGCGGGAACCTATACGAGCAGTACTTC.